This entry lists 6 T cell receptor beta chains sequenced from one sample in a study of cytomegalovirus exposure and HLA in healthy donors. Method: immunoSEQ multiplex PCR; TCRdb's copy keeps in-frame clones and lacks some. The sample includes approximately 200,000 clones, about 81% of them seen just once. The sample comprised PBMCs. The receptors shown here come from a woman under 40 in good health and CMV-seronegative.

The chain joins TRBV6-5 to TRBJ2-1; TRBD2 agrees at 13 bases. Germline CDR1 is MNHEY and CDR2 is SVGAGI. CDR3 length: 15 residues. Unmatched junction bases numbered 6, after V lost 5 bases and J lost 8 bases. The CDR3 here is CASSRTSGSRYEQFF. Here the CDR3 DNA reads TGTGCCAGCAGTAGGACTAGCGGGAGTAGGTATGAGCAGTTCTTC.

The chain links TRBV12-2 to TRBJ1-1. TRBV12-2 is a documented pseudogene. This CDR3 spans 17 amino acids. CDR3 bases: TGTGCAAGTCGCTTAGTGGTGGAGCGGGGGGTTTTCTCTGAAGCTTTCTTT. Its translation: CASRLVVERGVFSEAFF.

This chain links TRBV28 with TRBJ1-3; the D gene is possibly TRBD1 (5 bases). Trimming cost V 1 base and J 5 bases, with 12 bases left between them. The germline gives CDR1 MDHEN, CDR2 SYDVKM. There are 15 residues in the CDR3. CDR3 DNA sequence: TGTGCCAGCAGTTTATCTGGGGGGACGCGAAACACCATATATTTT. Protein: CASSLSGGTRNTIYF.

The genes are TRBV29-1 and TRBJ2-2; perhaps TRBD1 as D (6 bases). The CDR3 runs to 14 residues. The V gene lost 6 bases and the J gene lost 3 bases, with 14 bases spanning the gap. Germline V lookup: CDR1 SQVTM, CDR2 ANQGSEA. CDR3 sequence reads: CSVSGATHTGELFF. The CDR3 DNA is TGCAGCGTCTCAGGGGCCACGCACACCGGGGAGCTGTTTTTT.

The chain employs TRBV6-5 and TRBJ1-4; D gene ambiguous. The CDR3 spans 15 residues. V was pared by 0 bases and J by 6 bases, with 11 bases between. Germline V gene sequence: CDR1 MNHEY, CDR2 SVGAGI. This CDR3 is CASSYSRRLDEKLFF. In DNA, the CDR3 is TGTGCCAGCAGTTACTCGAGGCGGTTGGATGAAAAACTGTTTTTT.

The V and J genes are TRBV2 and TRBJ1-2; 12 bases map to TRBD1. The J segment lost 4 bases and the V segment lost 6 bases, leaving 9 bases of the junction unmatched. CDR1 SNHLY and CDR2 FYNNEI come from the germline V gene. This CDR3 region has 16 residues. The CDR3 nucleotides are TGTGCCAGCAGCATAGGGACAGGGGGCCTGGGCTATGGCTACACCTTC. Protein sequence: CASSIGTGGLGYGYTF.